The clone carrying this TCR beta chain was recorded many times. The antigen remains undetermined. Breast cancer patients provided tissue from their axillary draining lymph nodes. Using its own MiXCR run on the multiplex PCR reads, TCRdb lists one record per CDR3 protein. The repertoire has about 300,000 distinct CDR3 sequences, 30% of them found once; the top ten carry roughly 1.1%. The data originate from a study of breast tumors, draining lymph nodes, adjacent tissues. Findings and limits, study-wide: Findings are consistent with lymph node origin and intratumoral expansion of most tumor T cells.

Sequenced sample: axillary lymph node tissue. The source of this sequence is a female donor with breast cancer. Some clones in this sample may be carry-over from other donors' samples.

CDR3 sequence (DNA): TGTGCCACCAGCACATACCAGGGGCCCGAGGAGACCCAGTACTTC. Translating it yields CATSTYQGPEETQYF. The chain recombines TRBV15 with TRBJ2-5; TRBD1 might be the D (6 bases). This CDR3 has 15 amino acids. CDR1 and CDR2 (germline): LNHNV, YYDKDF (reference sequence). The ends were cut back, 4 bases at V and 5 bases at J, with 17 bases in the middle.